This T cell receptor beta chain is from a study of neoadjuvant nivolumab and ipilimumab in lung cancer. Study-level results: Only two of four nivolumab-treated tumors gained richness and clonality by surgery.

With regard to this clone: The antigen remains undetermined.

V lost 6 bases to trimming and J lost 7 bases, with 13 bases between them. This CDR3 has 13 amino acids. CDR1 MNHNS and CDR2 SASEGT come from the germline V gene. The repertoire was sequenced with immunoSEQ multiplex PCR; TCRdb's copy has only in-frame clones and lacks some. Of some 25,000 clones listed, 80% to 85% are singletons. The receptor was derived from an adult with non-small cell lung cancer. The chain combines TRBV6-1 with TRBJ2-1, with D possibly TRBD1 on 5 matching bases. This material consisted of tumor tissue, taken after neoadjuvant nivolumab, alone or with ipilimumab, at or shortly before surgery. The CDR3 reads CASSGFRGNEQFF. The CDR3 nucleotides read TGTGCCAGCAGCGGGTTTAGGGGTAATGAGCAGTTCTTC.